This T cell receptor (beta chain) was sequenced for a study of identical twins. This CDR3 contains 13 residues. Germline lookup yields CDR1 SGHAT and CDR2 FQNNGV. V was trimmed by 5 bases and J by 2 bases, leaving 10 bases between them. TCRdb itself ran the 5' RACE reads through MiXCR, one entry per CDR3 protein. The sample lists some 690,000 distinct CDR3 sequences; 20% to 25% were seen once. Separately, the same data were catalogued under a study of T cells expressing NK-cell markers.

Sequencing used PBMCs. J is TRBJ2-7 and V is TRBV11-2; D not certain. This TCR derives from a woman aged 18-29 years in good health. This CDR3 is CASSQQPTYEQYF. DNA of the CDR3: TGTGCCAGCAGCCAACAGCCCACCTACGAGCAGTACTTC.